The rows below give T cell receptor beta chains drawn from one sample of a study of human T cells and chemical hapten exposure. From the RACE reads, TCRdb called clonotypes with MiXCR, one entry per CDR3 protein. The sample carries 35,000 to 45,000 distinct CDR3 sequences, around an eighth recorded once. Sequencing was performed on whole blood, taken in connection with sensitization to the hapten diphenylcyclopropenone (DPC). The receptors were sampled from a woman aged 25 to 39 with alopecia areata. Some clones in this sample may be carry-over from other donors' samples. The CDR3 runs from the conserved cysteine through the conserved F or W. The D gene is left open where the match is weak. Clone size is shown for a subset of rows, as once, few, many or a class of expanded clone.

d_call: NA; j_call: TRBJ2-5; clone_size: few; v_call: TRBV20-1; cdr3_nt: TGCAGTGCTAGAGATCTCACGGAGGGAGAGACCCAGTACTTC; cdr3_aa: CSARDLTEGETQYF
d_call: TRBD2; j_call: TRBJ2-7; clone_size: few; v_call: TRBV7-2; cdr3_nt: TGTGCCAGCAGCTTAGCGGGGGGGGCCTACGAGCAGTACTTC; cdr3_aa: CASSLAGGAYEQYF
d_call: TRBD2; j_call: TRBJ2-7; clone_size: NA; v_call: TRBV29-1; cdr3_nt: TGCAGCGTTGAACCACTCGGGACTAGCGGGTTTATGAGCTCCTACGAGCAGTACTTC; cdr3_aa: CSVEPLGTSGFMSSYEQYF
d_call: NA; j_call: TRBJ1-4; clone_size: many; v_call: TRBV29-1; cdr3_nt: TGCAGCGTTGAAGAGGGCTGGACTAATGAAAAACTGTTTTTT; cdr3_aa: CSVEEGWTNEKLFF
d_call: NA; j_call: TRBJ1-4; clone_size: many; v_call: TRBV7-9; cdr3_nt: TGTGCCAGCAGCTCCCAGGGGAAGGGATGGGGAGAAAAACTGTTTTTT; cdr3_aa: CASSSQGKGWGEKLFF
d_call: NA; j_call: TRBJ1-6; clone_size: NA; v_call: TRBV11-3; cdr3_nt: TGTGCCAGCAGCGCACAGAGACCACCCCTCCACTTT; cdr3_aa: CASSAQRPPLHF
d_call: TRBD2; j_call: TRBJ2-1; clone_size: many; v_call: TRBV6-2/TRBV6-3; cdr3_nt: TGTGCCAGCAGTTCTCATAGGTCTAGCGGGAGCTCCTACAATGAGCAGTTCTTC; cdr3_aa: CASSSHRSSGSSYNEQFF
d_call: TRBD2; j_call: TRBJ2-1; clone_size: NA; v_call: TRBV7-3; cdr3_nt: TGTGCCAGCAGTTCCATAGCGGGAGGGAACAATGAGCAGTTCTTC; cdr3_aa: CASSSIAGGNNEQFF
d_call: NA; j_call: TRBJ2-5; clone_size: many; v_call: TRBV29-1; cdr3_nt: TGCAGCGTTGAGGGACCCCAAGAGACCCAGTACTTC; cdr3_aa: CSVEGPQETQYF
d_call: TRBD1; j_call: TRBJ2-7; clone_size: NA; v_call: TRBV6-1; cdr3_nt: TGTGCCAGCAGGACCCCGGGACAGGGGGCGCGGGAGCAGTACTTC; cdr3_aa: CASRTPGQGAREQYF
d_call: NA; j_call: TRBJ1-3; clone_size: few; v_call: TRBV20-1; cdr3_nt: TGCAGTGCTAGAGATAGGACGTTGTCTGGAAACACCATATATTTT; cdr3_aa: CSARDRTLSGNTIYF
d_call: NA; j_call: TRBJ2-7; clone_size: NA; v_call: TRBV10-3; cdr3_nt: TGTGCCATCAGTGGTAGTTCCCACGAGCAGTACTTC; cdr3_aa: CAISGSSHEQYF
d_call: TRBD1; j_call: TRBJ1-4; clone_size: few; v_call: TRBV9; cdr3_nt: TGTGCCAGCAGCGCGCCGGGACAGGGCGAAGAAAAACTGTTTTTT; cdr3_aa: CASSAPGQGEEKLFF
d_call: NA; j_call: TRBJ2-2; clone_size: few; v_call: TRBV28; cdr3_nt: TGTGCCAGCAGTTTTGTAGCGGTCACCGGGGAGCTGTTTTTT; cdr3_aa: CASSFVAVTGELFF
d_call: TRBD1; j_call: TRBJ2-1; clone_size: NA; v_call: TRBV29-1; cdr3_nt: TGCAGCGTTGTCCCAGGGGGCAATGAGCAGTTCTTC; cdr3_aa: CSVVPGGNEQFF